A selection of T cell receptor beta chains follows, all from one sample in a study of blood T cells in healthy people across ages. TCRdb reprocessed the 5' RACE reads via MiXCR and lists one record per CDR3 protein. This sample has 540,000 or so distinct CDR3 sequences, with around half found just once. Sequenced material: blood. The source of these receptors is an elderly man in good health. Both conserved end residues are part of each CDR3. The D gene is left open where the match is weak. For some rows the clone size is stated as once, few or many, or as a class when expanded; others skip it.

TRBV7-9	TRBJ2-7	TRBD1	many	TGTGCCAGCAGCAGGACAGGGTCCTATGAGCAGTACTTC	CASSRTGSYEQYF
TRBV7-9	TRBJ2-1	TRBD2	few	TGTGCCAGCAGCCCCGGGGGGTGGAGTCGAAGTGAGCAGTTCTTC	CASSPGGWSRSEQFF
TRBV7-2	TRBJ2-7	.	.	TGTGCCAGCAGCTTAGAAGTTACCTACTACGAGCAGTACTTC	CASSLEVTYYEQYF
TRBV6-6	TRBJ2-5	TRBD2	.	TGTGCCACCTTAGCGGGGGGGCTAGAGACCCAGTACTTC	CATLAGGLETQYF
TRBV7-2	TRBJ2-5	.	.	TGTGCCAGCAGCCCGGTCGCAGGGCGGGAGACCCAGTACTTC	CASSPVAGRETQYF
TRBV5-1	TRBJ2-1	.	few	TGCGCCAGCAGCTTGGATTATTCGGAGCAGTTCTTC	CASSLDYSEQFF
TRBV7-2	TRBJ1-1	.	.	TGTGCCAGCAGCTTTCGGGCGGCGCCCCGGGTGAACACTGAAGCTTTCTTT	CASSFRAAPRVNTEAFF
TRBV12-3/TRBV12-4	TRBJ2-1	.	.	TGTGCCGGCAGTTTATGGCCCAATGAGCAGTTCTTC	CAGSLWPNEQFF
TRBV6-5	TRBJ2-5	.	.	TGTGCCAGCAGTTACTCCGGTGCGGGTCCAAGGTCGGGGGAGACCCAGTACTTC	CASSYSGAGPRSGETQYF
TRBV27	TRBJ1-2	.	few	TGTGCCAGCAGTTTTCCGGGGGGCCATGGCTACACCTTC	CASSFPGGHGYTF
TRBV7-8	TRBJ2-7	.	few	TGTGCCACCAACAATGGGGTTTCCGAGCAGTACTTC	CATNNGVSEQYF
TRBV9	TRBJ2-5	TRBD2	.	TGTGCCAGCAGCGAACGTTTGGGACTAGCGGGGGGGGAGACCCAGTACTTC	CASSERLGLAGGETQYF
TRBV7-7	TRBJ2-5	.	.	TGTGCTAGCAGCTTAGATCTGGGCTCGCTGCAGTACTTC	CASSLDLGSLQYF
TRBV6-2/TRBV6-3	TRBJ2-7	.	.	TGTGCCAGCACCCTTACCCTGGGTGACTGGTACGAGCAGTACTTC	CASTLTLGDWYEQYF
TRBV28	TRBJ1-2	.	.	TGTGCCAGCAGTGTGGGGGGTTTCTATGGCTACACCTTC	CASSVGGFYGYTF
TRBV4-3	TRBJ2-6	.	few	TGCGCCAGCAGCCAAGAAGAGGGGTCTGGGGCCAACGTCCTGACTTTC	CASSQEEGSGANVLTF
TRBV10-3	TRBJ2-5	TRBD2	few	TGTGCCATCACTAGCGGCTTGTACCAAGAGACCCAGTACTTC	CAITSGLYQETQYF
TRBV6-6	TRBJ2-7	.	many	TGTGCCAGCAGTCGTATGGGGGAGCAGTACTTC	CASSRMGEQYF
TRBV20-1	TRBJ1-5	TRBD1	few	TGCAGTGCTAGAGGGCAGGGGGCGTTCGATCAGCCCCAGCATTTT	CSARGQGAFDQPQHF
TRBV20-1	TRBJ2-1	TRBD2	.	TGCAGTGCTAGAGCTGTTAGTGGGGACTACCACAATGAGCAGTTCTTC	CSARAVSGDYHNEQFF
TRBV15	TRBJ2-1	TRBD2	.	TGTGCCACCAGCAAGCCGGGGACTAGCGGCCTCAATGAGCAGTTCTTC	CATSKPGTSGLNEQFF
TRBV20-1	TRBJ2-1	TRBD2	.	TGCAGTGCTAGGGATCTAGCGGGCTCCTACAATGAGCAGTTCTTC	CSARDLAGSYNEQFF
TRBV28	TRBJ2-5	.	many	TGTGCCAGCAACGTGGGACGGGAGACCCAGTACTTC	CASNVGRETQYF
TRBV4-1	TRBJ2-5	TRBD1	few	TGCGCCAGCAGCCAATCTACTCGGACAGGGAAGGATCAAGAGACCCAGTACTTC	CASSQSTRTGKDQETQYF
TRBV30	TRBJ2-7	.	few	TGTGCCTGGAGTGTAAGTGGGCAGGCGTTCTACGAGCAGTACTTC	CAWSVSGQAFYEQYF
TRBV21-1	TRBJ2-2	.	.	TGTGCCAGCAGTCGACAATACACCGGGGAGCTGTTTTTT	CASSRQYTGELFF
TRBV7-9	TRBJ1-5	.	.	TGTGCCAGCAGCTTCGACTCACGAAGCAATCAGCCCCAGCATTTT	CASSFDSRSNQPQHF
TRBV6-5	TRBJ1-4	.	many	TGTGCCAGCAGTACCGGGCAGAGAAATGAAAAACTGTTTTTT	CASSTGQRNEKLFF
TRBV7-2	TRBJ2-1	TRBD1	.	TGTGCCAGCAGCTTAGGGACAGGTATTAGGGATGAGCAGTTCTTC	CASSLGTGIRDEQFF
TRBV20-1	TRBJ2-1	TRBD2	.	TGCAGTGCTAGAGAGCCTAGCGGGGGGGCCTTTGAGCAGTTCTTC	CSAREPSGGAFEQFF
TRBV6-2/TRBV6-3	TRBJ1-1	.	.	TGTGCCAGCAGTTACTCGACGGGGACTGAAGCTTTCTTT	CASSYSTGTEAFF